This TCR beta chain was sequenced in a study of blood T cell repertoires in COVID-19. In the original analysis: The assay estimated nucleated cells by amplifying reference gene primers. Method: immunoSEQ multiplex PCR; TCRdb's copy keeps in-frame clones and lacks some. V and J calls and clone size are as listed in that table; D and trimming were resolved from the DNA. The table lists 200,000 or so clones, approximately 92% of them singletons. The germline V gene encodes CDR1 SNHLY and CDR2 FYNNEI. The V end was cut by 6 bases, the J end by 6 bases, with 14 bases between. This CDR3 comprises 13 residues. In terms of age and location, participants ranged from about 18 to 90 years and lived in under 30 US areas. Each participant's cohort was designated according to participant-reported clinical history.

V is TRBV2 and J is TRBJ1-1; D is undetermined. The specimen was PBMCs or T cells enriched from blood (not recorded which). The clonotype originates from a woman aged 18-30 years in a cohort exposed to, infected with or recovered from COVID-19 (not recorded which). The CDR3 coding sequence is TGTGCCAGCAGGATGGACTACGACGCTGAAGCTTTCTTT. Its translation is CASRMDYDAEAFF. The whole variable domain, filled in from reference TRBV2 and TRBJ1-1, reads EPEVTQTPSHQVTQMGQEVILRCVPISNHLYFYWYRQILGQKVEFLVSFYNNEISEKSEIFDDQFSVERPDGSNFTLKIRSTKLEDSAMYFCASRMDYDAEAFFGQGTRLTVV.